The 32 T cell receptor beta chains reported below all come from one sample, sequenced in a study of T cells in Graves' hyperthyroidism and ophthalmopathy. The TCR beta CDR3 regions underwent amplification using RNA transcripts as the source. Researchers ran a first-round RT-PCR on the TCR CDR3 using the HTBI primer set. TCRdb reprocessed the multiplex PCR reads via MiXCR and lists one record per CDR3 protein. The sample includes 240,000 or so distinct CDR3 sequences, around 17% of them seen just once. Sample: blood. These receptor sequences come from a woman between 18 and 30 years old with Graves' ophthalmopathy.

This clonotype was counted at least ten times. The chain recombines TRBV7-3 with TRBJ2-1; 8 bases align to TRBD2. Germline loops: CDR1 SGHTA, CDR2 FQGTGA. This CDR3 contains 18 residues. The V segment lost 2 bases and the J segment 3 bases; nucleotides outside the gene matches: 12. CDR3 in amino acids: CASSLRGVGGGHYNEQFF. CDR3 in DNA: TGTGCCAGCAGCTTACGCGGGGTGGGCGGGGGGCACTACAATGAGCAGTTCTTC.

This clonotype was counted many times. The chain joins TRBV6-2 or TRBV6-3 to TRBJ1-2; weak D call: TRBD1 (6 bases). Germline CDR1 is MNHEY and CDR2 is SVGEGT. The germline V and J ends were trimmed by 6 bases and 2 bases, with 13 bases remaining between them. This CDR3 is built from 14 residues. The CDR3 sequence is CASSHGRGNYGYTF. CDR3 DNA sequence: TGTGCCAGCAGCCATGGGAGGGGGAACTATGGCTACACCTTC.

The gene calls are TRBV9 and TRBJ2-3, with a tentative D call TRBD1 (6 bases). V was shortened by 1 base and J by 5 bases, with 11 bases between the two germline ends. Germline values: CDR1 SGDLS, CDR2 YYNGEE. This CDR3 region has 14 residues. DNA for the CDR3: TGTGCCAGCAGCGTATCAGGGGCAGGAGATACGCAGTATTTT. This sequence encodes CASSVSGAGDTQYF.

The chain links TRBV4-1 to TRBJ2-4, with 8 bases identical to TRBD1. J lost 1 base, V lost 0 bases, and 8 bases had no gene match. The V gene's germline CDR1 is MGHRA and CDR2 YSYEKL. The CDR3 is 18 residues long. Here the CDR3 reads CASSQDGAGGFAKNIQYF. The CDR3 DNA follows: TGCGCCAGCAGCCAAGATGGTGCAGGGGGCTTTGCCAAAAACATTCAGTACTTC.

This clonotype was counted at least ten times. The rearrangement uses TRBV24-1 and TRBJ1-1, with D possibly matching TRBD1 (5 bases). The CDR3 totals 13 residues. CDR1 and CDR2 (germline): KGHDR, SFDVKD. V was pared by 5 bases and J by 1 base, with 7 bases between. The chain's CDR3 is CATSGGKNTEAFF. The CDR3 coding sequence is TGTGCCACCAGTGGGGGCAAGAACACTGAAGCTTTCTTT.

V gene TRBV11-2 combines with J gene TRBJ2-1; TRBD1 matches at 12 bases. The length of the CDR3 is 14 residues. Germline loops: CDR1 SGHAT, CDR2 FQNNGV. The trim removed 6 bases at V and 9 bases at J, leaving 6 bases unmatched. CDR3 in amino acids: CASSPGTGGSEQFF. The DNA for the CDR3 is TGTGCCAGCAGTCCCGGGACAGGGGGCAGTGAGCAGTTCTTC.

At least ten counts were recorded for this clonotype. This chain uses TRBV2 with TRBJ1-1, with unresolved D. CDR1 is SNHLY and CDR2 is FYNNEI in the germline V gene. Trimming took 2 bases from V and 10 from J, leaving 14 bases between them. The CDR3 length is 13 residues. The CDR3 protein is CASSELRYPLAFF. The CDR3 DNA reads TGTGCCAGCAGTGAACTTAGGTACCCCTTAGCTTTCTTT.

This clonotype was seen ten or more times. The chain uses TRBV20-1 and TRBJ1-5; 9 bases align to TRBD1. The CDR3 sequence is 17 residues long. With V trimmed by 2 bases and J by 0 bases, 8 bases remained unmatched. Germline loops: CDR1 DFQATT, CDR2 SNEGSKA (reference sequence). In DNA, the CDR3 is TGCAGTGCTAGACACCGGGACAGGGCTTTTAGCAATCAGCCCCAGCATTTT. Protein product: CSARHRDRAFSNQPQHF.

This clonotype came up many times. This rearrangement joins TRBV12-3 or TRBV12-4 to TRBJ1-6; D possibly corresponds to TRBD1 (5 bases). The CDR3 consists of 14 residues. Trimming removed 2 bases at V and 8 bases at J, with 10 bases between. This chain's CDR3 is CASSLRGTDSPLHF. The CDR3 nucleotides read TGTGCCAGCAGTTTAAGGGGAACGGATTCACCCCTCCACTTT.

This clonotype was counted between two and nine times. The rearrangement links TRBV14 to TRBJ2-2; TRBD2 matches 10 bases. Germline-derived CDR1 and CDR2 are SGHDN and FVKESK. The CDR3 is 18 amino acids. V lost 0 bases and J lost 7; bases outside the gene matches: 11. Here the CDR3 reads CASSQDVGAGGLDGELFF. In DNA form, the CDR3 reads TGTGCCAGCAGCCAAGATGTTGGAGCGGGGGGGCTCGACGGGGAGCTGTTTTTT.

At least ten counts were recorded for this clonotype. This chain joins TRBV4-1 and TRBJ1-5, with TRBD1 matching over 7 bases. Germline V gives CDR1 MGHRA, CDR2 YSYEKL. CDR3 length: 15 residues. The ends lost 2 bases at V and 2 bases at J; junction bases unmatched: 3. As DNA, the CDR3 is TGCGCCAGCAGCCAAACAGGGGACGGCAATCAGCCCCAGCATTTT. Translated, it gives CASSQTGDGNQPQHF.

This clonotype was recorded many times. The genes are TRBV5-1 and TRBJ1-1; 7 positions match TRBD1. The V and J ends lost 0 bases and 7 bases, in that order; junction bases with no gene match: 6. CDR1 and CDR2 from the germline V gene are SGHRS and YFSETQ. The CDR3 is 14 residues long. CDR3 sequence: CASSLASGGDEAFF. The CDR3 DNA is TGCGCCAGCAGCTTGGCATCAGGGGGAGATGAAGCTTTCTTT.

This clonotype was counted at least ten times. This chain links TRBV27 with TRBJ2-1; D unclear. Germline CDR1 and CDR2: MNHEY and SMNVEV (reference sequence). The CDR3 has 14 amino acids. V was clipped by 4 bases and J by 10 bases, with 17 bases between them. The CDR3 DNA follows: TGTGCCAGCAGTTCCTTACTCATAGTCAGGGAGCAGTTCTTC. Its protein is CASSSLLIVREQFF.

Concerning this clonotype itself: One base away lies a much larger clone, so this may be a sequencing read error. The rearrangement joins TRBV5-6 to TRBJ2-3, with D tentatively TRBD1 (5 bases). Trimming left V 6 bases short and J 0 bases short, with 14 bases between. Germline V gene sequence: CDR1 SGHDT, CDR2 YYEEEE. This CDR3 is 15 amino acids long. The CDR3 nucleotides are TGTGCCAGCACCAGGACAAGCTCTAGCACAGATACGCAGTATTTT. Protein product: CASTRTSSSTDTQYF.

At least ten counts were recorded for this clonotype. V gene TRBV12-5 combines with J gene TRBJ1-3, with D hard to call. Trimming removed 3 bases at V and 7 bases at J, with 10 bases between. This CDR3 is built from 13 residues. The V gene's germline CDR1 is LGHNT and CDR2 FRNRAP. DNA for the CDR3: TGTGCTAGTGGTTTCCACTCAGTGAACACCATATATTTT. Translation gives CASGFHSVNTIYF.

This clonotype showed up just a few times. The J gene is TRBJ2-5, the V gene TRBV15, with 11 bases that match TRBD2. CDR1 and CDR2 (germline): LNHNV, YYDKDF (reference sequence). V was clipped by 5 bases and J by 2 bases; unmatched bases: 7. The CDR3 is made up of 16 amino acids. The CDR3 coding sequence is TGTGCCACCAGCGGACGACTAGCGGGAATGCAAGAGACCCAGTACTTC. Translating gives CATSGRLAGMQETQYF.

The chain carries TRBV3-1 and TRBJ2-5; 14 nucleotides agree with TRBD2. V lost 4 bases and J lost 1; bases outside the gene matches: 8. The germline V gene encodes CDR1 LGHDT and CDR2 YNNKEL (reference sequence). The CDR3 is made up of 18 amino acids. CDR3 sequence (DNA): TGTGCCAGCAGCCCCGGGACTAGCGGGAGATGGGGCCAAGAGACCCAGTACTTC. This encodes CASSPGTSGRWGQETQYF.

This clonotype was seen ten or more times. V and J are TRBV6-1 and TRBJ1-5; D may be TRBD1 (6 bases). Trimming removed 5 bases from V and 1 base from J, with 12 bases in between. Germline CDR1 MNHNS, CDR2 SASEGT. There are 15 residues in the CDR3. The CDR3 loop is CASSFRQGSNQPQHF. In nucleotides, the CDR3 is TGTGCCAGCAGTTTCAGGCAGGGGAGCAATCAGCCCCAGCATTTT.

This clonotype was detected ten times or more. The chain employs TRBV9 and TRBJ2-3, with 10 bases identical to TRBD2. The germline V gene has CDR1 SGDLS and CDR2 YYNGEE. Unmatched junction bases numbered 2, after V lost 0 bases and J lost 1 base. This CDR3 is built from 16 residues. CDR3 sequence reads: CASSVAAGGGTDTQYF. The CDR3 DNA is TGTGCCAGCAGCGTAGCAGCGGGAGGGGGCACAGATACGCAGTATTTT.

At least ten counts were recorded for this clonotype. V and J are TRBV5-1 and TRBJ2-1; D is perhaps TRBD1 (6 bases). V lost 4 bases, J lost 10 bases, and 21 bases lay in between. The germline gives CDR1 SGHRS, CDR2 YFSETQ. The CDR3 is 15 amino acids. As DNA, the CDR3 is TGCGCCAGCAGCCCAAACAGGGAACCGTACAGCGAGCAGTTCTTC. The encoded protein is CASSPNREPYSEQFF.

This clonotype was counted ten times or more. This sequence joins TRBV29-1 and TRBJ1-1; 11 positions agree with TRBD1. This CDR3 has 17 residues. CDR1 is SQVTM, CDR2 ANQGSEA, per germline. Losses at the gene ends were 4 bases for V and 0 bases for J; bases not matched to a gene: 10. The CDR3 sequence is CSVGPGQGEGVNTEAFF. The CDR3 DNA reads TGCAGCGTTGGGCCGGGACAGGGGGAAGGGGTGAACACTGAAGCTTTCTTT.

This clonotype showed up just once. DNA of the CDR3: TGTGCCAGCAGTGAAAGGGGGAATGGGCAGCCCCAGCATTTT. This sequence encodes CASSERGNGQPQHF. This chain links TRBV25-1 with TRBJ1-5; a weak D match, TRBD1 (6 bases). This CDR3 contains 14 residues. The germline V gene encodes CDR1 MGHDK and CDR2 SYGVNS. V was trimmed by 2 bases and J by 7 bases, leaving 12 bases between them.

V gene TRBV7-9 combines with J gene TRBJ2-1; 12 bases match TRBD2. The V and J ends lost 5 bases and 7 bases, in that order; junction bases with no gene match: 3. CDR1 and CDR2 from the germline V gene are SEHNR and FQNEAQ (reference sequence). CDR3 length: 14 amino acids. The CDR3, as DNA: TGTGCCAGCAGCGGACTAGCGGGGTTGAATGAGCAGTTCTTC. Residues: CASSGLAGLNEQFF. The variable domain in full, with the rest retrieved from reference TRBV7-9 and TRBJ2-1, is DTGVSQNPRHKITKRGQNVTFRCDPISEHNRLYWYRQTLGQGPEFLTYFQNEAQLEKSRLLSDRFSAERPKGSFSTLEIQRTEQGDSAMYLCASSGLAGLNEQFFGPGTRLTVL.

This clonotype was detected ten times or more. The V call is TRBV2, the J call TRBJ1-4; TRBD1 agrees at 8 bases. Germline loops: CDR1 SNHLY, CDR2 FYNNEI. CDR3 length equals 14 residues. Unmatched junction bases numbered 6, after V lost 6 bases and J lost 6 bases. For the CDR3, the DNA is TGTGCCAGCAGGTGGGACAGGTCATATGAAAAACTGTTTTTT. Its translation is CASRWDRSYEKLFF.

This clonotype was seen repeatedly, ten times or more. V usage is TRBV20-1 and J usage is TRBJ2-6; D remains unclear. The V and J ends lost 6 bases and 0 bases respectively, with 15 bases between them. The CDR3 runs to 16 residues. CDR1 and CDR2 (germline): DFQATT, SNEGSKA (reference sequence). CDR3 nucleotide sequence: TGCAGTGCCCCCCCCGGCGGTAGCTCTGGGGCCAACGTCCTGACTTTC. It codes for CSAPPGGSSGANVLTF.

The chain joins TRBV27 to TRBJ2-3; 8 nucleotides line up with TRBD2. The CDR3 totals 16 residues. Germline trimming cut 6 bases from V and 3 bases from J; bases unmatched to any gene: 11. Germline V gene sequence: CDR1 MNHEY, CDR2 SMNVEV (reference sequence). The chain's CDR3 is CASRGTGTRPTDTQYF. The CDR3 DNA reads as TGTGCCAGCAGGGGCACCGGGACTAGACCAACAGATACGCAGTATTTT.

This clonotype has ten or more counts. Here the CDR3 DNA reads TGTGCCAGCAGCCTTGGACTAGCGGGGGCCTCCTACAATGAGCAGTTCTTC. Its protein is CASSLGLAGASYNEQFF. The chain joins TRBV3-1 to TRBJ2-1; 13 positions match TRBD2. V dropped 4 bases and J dropped 0; count of bases not matched to a gene: 3. Germline V gives CDR1 LGHDT, CDR2 YNNKEL (reference sequence). The CDR3 is made up of 17 amino acids.

This clonotype was seen many times. The chain joins TRBV7-6 to TRBJ2-7; D is ambiguous. Trimming removed 2 bases from V and 2 bases from J, with 4 bases in between. The CDR3 runs 12 residues. Germline V gene sequence: CDR1 SGHVS, CDR2 FNYEAQ. Here the CDR3 DNA reads TGTGCCAGCAGCTTACAACCCTACGAGCAGTACTTC. It specifies CASSLQPYEQYF.

This chain connects TRBV24-1 to TRBJ1-5; 7 bases agree with TRBD1. V gave up 7 bases and J gave up 3 bases; unmatched junction bases: 14. CDR1 is KGHDR and CDR2 is SFDVKD in the germline V gene. There are 17 residues in the CDR3. The CDR3 sequence: CATSRQGRRRYNQPQHF. CDR3 nucleotide sequence: TGTGCCACCAGCAGACAGGGCAGAAGGAGGTACAATCAGCCCCAGCATTTT.

Ten or more counts support this clonotype. This sequence joins TRBV13 and TRBJ1-2; no clear D. CDR1 PRHDT and CDR2 FYEKMQ come from the germline V gene (reference sequence). V lost 5 bases and J lost 3, with 10 bases in between. The CDR3 sequence is 13 residues long. CDR3 bases: TGTGCCAGCAGCGGACGGACGGACTATGGCTACACCTTC. Amino acid sequence: CASSGRTDYGYTF.

This clonotype was picked up many times. The chain has TRBV6-2 or TRBV6-3 and TRBJ1-5; D perhaps matches TRBD1 (5 bases). The CDR3 extends over 14 amino acids. Germline V gene lookup returns CDR1 MNHEY and CDR2 SVGEGT. The germline V and J ends were trimmed by 5 bases and 7 bases, with 15 bases remaining between them. CDR3 sequence: CASSPPGPLQPQHF. The DNA of the CDR3 is TGTGCCAGCAGTCCTCCGGGACCGCTACAGCCCCAGCATTTT.

V is TRBV3-1 and J is TRBJ1-3; 8 bases agree with TRBD1. The CDR3 length is 16 residues. The V and J ends lost 8 bases and 3 bases, in that order; junction bases with no gene match: 12. Germline values: CDR1 LGHDT, CDR2 YNNKEL (reference sequence). In DNA form, the CDR3 reads TGTGCCAGCTCCGACAGGGGTTCACTCAGTGGAAACACCATATATTTT. Protein product: CASSDRGSLSGNTIYF. The full variable domain, completed using reference TRBV3-1 and TRBJ1-3, is DTAVSQTPKYLVTQMGNDKSIKCEQNLGHDTMYWYKQDSKKFLKIMFSYNNKELIINETVPNRFSPKSPDKAHLNLHINSLELGDSAVYFCASSDRGSLSGNTIYFGEGSWLTVV.